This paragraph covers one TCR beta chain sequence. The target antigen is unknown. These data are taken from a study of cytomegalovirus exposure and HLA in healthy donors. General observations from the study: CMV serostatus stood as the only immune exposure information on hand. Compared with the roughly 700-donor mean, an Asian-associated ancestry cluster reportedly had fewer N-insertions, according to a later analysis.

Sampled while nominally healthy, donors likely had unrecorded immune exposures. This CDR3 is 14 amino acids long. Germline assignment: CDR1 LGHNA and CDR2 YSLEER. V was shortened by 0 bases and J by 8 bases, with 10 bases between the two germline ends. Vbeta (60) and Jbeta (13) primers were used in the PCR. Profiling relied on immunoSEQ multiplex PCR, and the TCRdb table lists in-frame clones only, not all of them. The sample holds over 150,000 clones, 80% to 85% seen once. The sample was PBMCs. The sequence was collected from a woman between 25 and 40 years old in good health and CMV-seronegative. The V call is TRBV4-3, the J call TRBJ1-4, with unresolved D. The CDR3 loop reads CASSQDFSGEKLFF. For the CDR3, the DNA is TGCGCCAGCAGCCAAGACTTCTCGGGGGAAAAACTGTTTTTT.